This passage covers 17 T cell receptor beta chains from one sample sequenced in a study of cytomegalovirus exposure and HLA in healthy donors. This PCR relied on a set of 60 Vbeta primers and 13 Jbeta primers. The protocol was immunoSEQ multiplex PCR, while the TCRdb copy is restricted to in-frame clones and leaves out a portion. The sample includes about 140,000 clones, 70% to 85% seen only once; the top ten take 1.4% to 1.5%. The sequenced sample consisted of PBMCs. The origin of the receptors is a man aged 25 to 40 in good health and CMV-seropositive.

The chain is built from TRBV7-2 and TRBJ1-2; 9 bases are shared with TRBD1. Germline V lookup: CDR1 SGHTA, CDR2 FQGNSA. The CDR3 spans 16 residues. V was clipped by 2 bases and J by 4 bases; unmatched bases: 8. The CDR3 DNA follows: TGTGCCAGCAGCTTATTGGGGGCGGGACAGGGCTATGGCTACACCTTC. It is translated as CASSLLGAGQGYGYTF.

The chain links TRBV4-1 to TRBJ2-1; 12 bases match TRBD2. V lost 1 base and J lost 2; bases outside the gene matches: 0. Germline CDR1 MGHRA, CDR2 YSYEKL. CDR3 length: 16 residues. The CDR3 region has the DNA TGCGCCAGCAGCCAAGCTAGCGGGGGGGCCTACAATGAGCAGTTCTTC. Translation gives CASSQASGGAYNEQFF.

This clone was recorded a few times. The chain carries TRBV7-3 and TRBJ2-2; TRBD2 is a possible D gene (5 bases). Germline V CDR1 and CDR2: SGHTA, FQGTGA. The length of the CDR3 is 16 residues. Deletions cut 5 bases from V and 0 bases from J, with 13 bases between. The CDR3 protein is CASSPFRTANTGELFF. DNA for the CDR3: TGTGCCAGCAGCCCCTTCCGGACTGCGAACACCGGGGAGCTGTTTTTT.

CDR3 sequence: CASSLGRRANNSPLHF. The CDR3 DNA follows: TGTGCCAGCAGCCTTGGCAGGAGGGCAAATAATTCACCCCTCCACTTT. The chain carries TRBV5-8 and TRBJ1-6; D unclear. Germline lookup yields CDR1 SGHTS and CDR2 YDEGEE. V gave up 4 bases and J gave up 5 bases, with 16 bases separating them. The CDR3 totals 16 residues.

The chain couples TRBV5-1 to TRBJ2-3, with 8 positions matching TRBD2. Trimming at V came to 6 bases and at J to 2 bases, leaving 11 bases not matched to a gene. This CDR3 is built from 16 residues. Germline loops: CDR1 SGHRS, CDR2 YFSETQ. CDR3 sequence: CASKIGIAGFTDTQYF. The CDR3 nucleotides are TGCGCCAGCAAAATTGGAATAGCGGGATTCACAGATACGCAGTATTTT.

The genes are TRBV7-8 and TRBJ2-7; TRBD1 matches at 7 bases. The V gene end was trimmed by 1 base and the J gene end by 2 bases; junction bases not matched to a gene: 14. This CDR3 spans 18 amino acids. CDR1 and CDR2 from the germline V gene are SGHVS and FQNEAQ. CDR3 nucleotide sequence: TGTGCCAGCAGCTTAGTCTCGGTTCGGGACAGCTTAACCTACGAGCAGTACTTC. Its translation is CASSLVSVRDSLTYEQYF. The entire variable domain, with the rest obtained from reference TRBV7-8 and TRBJ2-7, is as follows: GAGVSQSPRYKVAKRGQDVALRCDPISGHVSLFWYQQALGQGPEFLTYFQNEAQLDKSGLPSDRFFAERPEGSVSTLKIQRTQQEDSAVYLCASSLVSVRDSLTYEQYFGPGTRLTVT.

The CDR3 DNA sequence: TGTGCCAGCAGACCGTCGGCTAGCGCCCTTGGCACAGATACGCAGTATTTT. Protein sequence: CASRPSASALGTDTQYF. The chain combines TRBV5-5 with TRBJ2-3; D possibly corresponds to TRBD2 (6 bases). The CDR3 is 17 residues long. Germline values: CDR1 SGHKS, CDR2 YYEKEE (reference sequence). V lost 5 bases and J lost 1, with 20 bases in between.

Only one count was recorded for this clone. The genes are TRBV7-3 and TRBJ2-1; 8 positions match TRBD2. Germline V gives CDR1 SGHTA, CDR2 FQGTGA. This CDR3 is built from 15 residues. V lost 5 bases to trimming and J lost 6 bases; unmatched junction nucleotides: 9. The DNA for the CDR3 is TGTGCCAGCAGCCCCGGACTGAGCGGGGGCAATGAGCAGTTCTTC. This gives the protein CASSPGLSGGNEQFF.

The chain is built from TRBV21-1 and TRBJ2-1; TRBD2 is the table's D call, not checked against the DNA. TRBV21-1 is noted as a pseudogene. This CDR3 has 14 amino acids. CDR3 nucleotide sequence: TGTGCCAGCAGCCCTCGTGCAAGAGGGAATGAGCAGTTCTTC. Translated, it gives CASSPRARGNEQFF.

This chain uses TRBV18 with TRBJ1-4; 7 nucleotides agree with TRBD1. The CDR3 is made up of 15 amino acids. Germline-derived CDR1 and CDR2 are KGHSH and LQKENI. Unmatched junction bases numbered 6, after V lost 3 bases and J lost 5 bases. The CDR3 coding sequence is TGTGCCAGCTCACCTCTAGAAGGGGGCAATGAAAAACTGTTTTTT. This encodes CASSPLEGGNEKLFF.

There are a few counts of this clone. The chain uses TRBV6-5 and TRBJ1-1; 11 bases agree with TRBD1. Germline V gives CDR1 MNHEY, CDR2 SVGAGI. The CDR3 spans 15 residues. Germline trimming cut 5 bases from V and 0 bases from J; bases unmatched to any gene: 2. CDR3 sequence reads: CASSRTGGLNTEAFF. The DNA of the CDR3 is TGTGCCAGCAGTCGGACAGGGGGCCTGAACACTGAAGCTTTCTTT.

This clone has only one observation. The J gene is TRBJ2-3, the V gene TRBV5-4; TRBD2 aligns across 11 bases. This CDR3 comprises 15 residues. V lost 2 bases to trimming and J lost 5 bases; unmatched junction nucleotides: 4. CDR1 and CDR2 from the germline V gene are SGHNT and YYREEE (reference sequence). The DNA for the CDR3 is TGTGCCAGCAGCTTTGGCCTAGCGGGAGGAGATACGCAGTATTTT. As protein: CASSFGLAGGDTQYF.

The chain uses TRBV7-3 and TRBJ2-5; 9 bases are shared with TRBD1. The assigned J gene may be wrong: the sequence end matches TRBJ2-7 better. Germline assignment: CDR1 SGHTA and CDR2 FQGTGA. This CDR3 has 14 residues. The CDR3 protein is CASSSQPGQGEQYF. CDR3 nucleotides: TGTGCCAGCAGCTCACAGCCGGGACAGGGCGAGCAGTACTTC.

This clone appeared once. The chain employs TRBV7-6 and TRBJ2-7; tentatively, D is TRBD2 (6 bases). The CDR3 is 20 residues long. Trimming took 1 base from V and 0 from J, leaving 25 bases between them. Germline V lookup: CDR1 SGHVS, CDR2 FNYEAQ. The CDR3 DNA sequence: TGTGCCAGCAGCTTAGTAGGAGGGAGCGGAGGGAACCCCCTCTCCTACGAGCAGTACTTC. Translation gives CASSLVGGSGGNPLSYEQYF.

This clone was observed at least ten times. The chain couples TRBV5-6 to TRBJ2-5; possibly TRBD2 for D (6 bases). V lost 4 bases and J 7 bases, leaving 11 bases between the germline ends. This CDR3 is 12 amino acids long. Germline V CDR1 and CDR2: SGHDT, YYEEEE. In nucleotides, the CDR3 is TGTGCCAGCAGCCCGGGAGTAGGGACCCAGTACTTC. Protein sequence: CASSPGVGTQYF.

In the case of this clone: A junction end diverges from the germline sequence, so it may reflect a read error. V gene TRBV7-9 combines with J gene TRBJ1-5, with D possibly being TRBD1 (5 bases). This CDR3 is 12 amino acids long. The germline V gene has CDR1 SEHNR and CDR2 FQNEAQ (reference sequence). CDR3 region: CSSSPETGQFHF. CDR3 DNA sequence: TGTTCCAGCAGCCCCGAAACAGGCCAGTTCCATTTT.

In the case of this clone: Its ends do not fully match the called genes, so a read error is possible. CDR3 loop: CSSSLSLAGQETQYF. Here the CDR3 DNA reads TGTTCCAGCAGCTTAAGCTTAGCGGGGCAAGAGACCCAGTACTTC. The genes are TRBV7-9 and TRBJ2-5, with 8 bases identical to TRBD2. The germline CDR1 and CDR2 sequences are SEHNR and FQNEAQ (reference sequence). This CDR3 has 15 residues. The variable domain in full, with the rest retrieved from reference TRBV7-9 and TRBJ2-5, is DTGVSQNPRHKITKRGQNVTFRCDPISEHNRLYWYRQTLGQGPEFLTYFQNEAQLEKSRLLSDRFSAERPKGSFSTLEIQRTEQGDSAMYLCSSSLSLAGQETQYFGPGTRLLVL.